The entry that follows covers one TCR beta chain sequence. What it binds is not known. This entry is derived from a study of T cell responses to AZD1222 COVID-19 vaccine. TCRdb's table, derived via immunoSEQ multiplex PCR, lists solely in-frame clones and lacks some. The sample lists about 82,000 clones, approximately 90% seen once, with about 5.7% in the top ten. Study results and limitations: Seropositive AZD1222 recipients at baseline numbered only five or six. Elevations in Spike-specific TCR breadth and depth followed administration of two AZD1222 doses. Donors were chiefly white British, with a greater number of females, and clonal diversity was perhaps underestimated.

The germline V gene has CDR1 SGHTA and CDR2 FQGNSA. This CDR3 has 16 amino acids. The V segment lost 8 bases and the J segment 2 bases; nucleotides outside the gene matches: 13. The sample was peripheral blood, taken on day 0 of AZD1222 vaccination. The sequence derives from an adult in good health. The chain combines TRBV7-2 with TRBJ2-3; TRBD2 aligns across 7 bases. This chain's CDR3 is CASSSGGAGVTDTQYF. The CDR3 coding sequence is TGTGCCAGCTCTTCTGGTGGGGCGGGGGTCACAGATACGCAGTATTTT.